This entry lists 20 T cell receptor beta chains sequenced from one sample in a study of T cell clusters in autoimmune cytopenias. Each sample's input was 250 ng genomic DNA, some 38,000 genome equivalents. TRB rearrangements were amplified by touch-down multiplex PCR with mixed TRB-A/B primers. TCRdb re-called the multiplex PCR reads; one entry per CDR3 protein, DNA not given. In all, the sample yields 2,500 to 3,000 distinct CDR3 sequences. The sample taken for sequencing was peripheral blood. These receptors were obtained from a human donor with an autoimmune cytopenia, with autoimmune hepatitis or in good health (not recorded which).

The V and J genes are TRBV12-3 or TRBV12-4 and TRBJ2-1; absent DNA, TCRdb's TRBD1 call cannot be checked. The CDR3 covers 14 residues. The CDR3 reads CASSPRTAHNEQFF.

This clonotype is called medium-sized based on its frequency. CDR3 amino acids: CASSIGAAYGYTF. The V call is TRBV19, the J call TRBJ1-2; the D call from TCRdb, TRBD1, cannot be confirmed without DNA. The germline CDR1 and CDR2 sequences are LNHDA and SQIVND (reference sequence). CDR3 length: 13 amino acids. Combining the CDR3 with reference TRBV19 and TRBJ1-2 gives the whole variable domain DGGITQSPKYLFRKEGQNVTLSCEQNLNHDAMYWYRQDPGQGLRLIYYSQIVNDFQKGDIAEGYSVSREKKESFPLTVTSAQKNPTAFYLCASSIGAAYGYTFGSGTRLTVV.

In terms of frequency, this clonotype is medium-sized. The V call is TRBV30, the J call TRBJ1-5; no DNA is available, so the TRBD1 call from TCRdb remains unchecked. The CDR3 is made up of 13 amino acids. CDR1 is GTSNPN and CDR2 is SVGIG in the germline V gene (reference sequence). CDR3 region: CAWSTGTHQPQHF.

The chain links TRBV11-2 to TRBJ1-1. Germline V CDR1 and CDR2: SGHAT, FQNNGV. The CDR3 has 15 residues. CDR3 sequence reads: CASSRLRTVNTEAFF. The full variable domain, in which reference TRBV11-2 and TRBJ1-1 provide the parts outside the CDR3, is EAGVAQSPRYKIIEKRQSVAFWCNPISGHATLYWYQQILGQGPKLLIQFQNNGVVDDSQLPKDRFSAERLKGVDSTLKIQPAKLEDSAVYLCASSRLRTVNTEAFFGQGTRLTVV.

Judged by frequency, this clonotype is medium-sized. The chain combines TRBV20-1 with TRBJ1-4; TCRdb's D call, TRBD1, is unchecked because there is no DNA. The CDR3 sequence is 15 residues long. Germline CDR1 is DFQATT and CDR2 is SNEGSKA (reference sequence). CDR3 amino acids: CSAPRGWITNEKLFF.

This clonotype is labeled medium-sized based on frequency. The chain employs TRBV27 and TRBJ1-1; TCRdb names TRBD1, which stays unverified in the absence of DNA. This CDR3 is built from 12 residues. CDR1 and CDR2 from the germline V gene are MNHEY and SMNVEV (reference sequence). This CDR3 reads CASRVGQGEAFF.

This clonotype is deemed medium-sized by its frequency. The CDR3 loop reads CASSVTGTSGGGQYF. V and J are TRBV5-1 and TRBJ2-7; TCRdb returns TRBD2, unconfirmable since there is no DNA. There are 15 residues in the CDR3. Germline assignment: CDR1 SGHRS and CDR2 YFSETQ.

The V and J genes are TRBV20-1 and TRBJ2-7; the D gene TCRdb calls, TRBD1, cannot be checked with no DNA. The CDR3 sequence is 14 residues long. In germline, CDR1 is DFQATT, CDR2 SNEGSKA (reference sequence). This CDR3 is CSARATGRPYEQYF.

This clonotype is labeled medium-sized based on frequency. The V and J genes are TRBV6-5 and TRBJ2-3; with no DNA, the TCRdb D assignment of TRBD1 cannot be verified. The CDR3 has 14 residues. CDR1 and CDR2 from the germline V gene are MNHEY and SVGAGI. CDR3 loop: CASRPRDRGDTQYF.

This chain connects TRBV27 to TRBJ2-7; absent DNA, TCRdb's TRBD1 call cannot be checked. The CDR3 has 16 amino acids. From germline, CDR1 is MNHEY and CDR2 SMNVEV (reference sequence). The CDR3 spells CASAGGSGQGPFEQYF.

This clonotype is classed as medium-sized by frequency. This sequence joins TRBV5-1 and TRBJ2-7. From germline, CDR1 is SGHRS and CDR2 YFSETQ. CDR3 length equals 13 residues. The CDR3: CASSLGEFYEQYF.

The chain links TRBV7-9 to TRBJ1-2. The CDR3 is 15 amino acids. Germline V CDR1 and CDR2: SEHNR, FQNEAQ (reference sequence). CDR3 sequence: CASSFQEGLVYGYTF.

The V call is TRBV7-9, the J call TRBJ2-5; lacking DNA, the TRBD2 call made by TCRdb goes unchecked. CDR3 size: 18 residues. Germline lookup yields CDR1 SEHNR and CDR2 FQNEAQ (reference sequence). The CDR3 protein is CASSSRQTGTSGRNTQYF.

This clonotype is deemed medium-sized by its frequency. The chain employs TRBV15 and TRBJ1-6. The germline V gene encodes CDR1 LNHNV and CDR2 YYDKDF (reference sequence). CDR3 length: 14 residues. CDR3 region: CATSTEDISSPLHF.

By frequency, this clonotype is medium-sized. The chain couples TRBV12-3 or TRBV12-4 to TRBJ2-1; absent DNA, TCRdb's TRBD1 call cannot be checked. The CDR3 contains 13 residues. The CDR3 region is CASKQTEGSEQFF.

This clonotype is medium-sized by frequency. The genes are TRBV30 and TRBJ1-6; TCRdb's D gene call, TRBD1, goes unchecked for lack of DNA. The germline V gene encodes CDR1 GTSNPN and CDR2 SVGIG (reference sequence). The length of the CDR3 is 13 residues. The CDR3 sequence is CAWSANRDSPLHF.

By frequency, this clonotype is medium-sized (0.01 to 0.1%). The V and J genes are TRBV7-6 and TRBJ2-1. Germline loops: CDR1 SGHVS, CDR2 FNYEAQ. This CDR3 is built from 16 residues. CDR3 protein: CASSPSLASSYNEQFF. Combining the CDR3 with reference TRBV7-6 and TRBJ2-1 gives the whole variable domain GAGVSQSPRYKVTKRGQDVALRCDPISGHVSLYWYRQALGQGPEFLTYFNYEAQQDKSGLPNDRFSAERPEGSISTLTIQRTEQRDSAMYRCASSPSLASSYNEQFFGPGTRLTVL.

V is TRBV14 and J is TRBJ2-3; the D call of TRBD1 rests on TCRdb alone, since no DNA is present to check it. CDR1 and CDR2 from the germline V gene are SGHDN and FVKESK. The CDR3 length is 15 residues. Here the CDR3 reads CASSQDAGVVDTQYF.

The V and J genes are TRBV4-1 and TRBJ1-2; the D call from TCRdb, TRBD1, cannot be confirmed without DNA. This CDR3 is built from 17 residues. CDR1 MGHRA and CDR2 YSYEKL come from the germline V gene. Here the CDR3 reads CASSRPGTGGLTGGYTF.

The chain couples TRBV9 to TRBJ2-3; TCRdb picks TRBD2, but there is no DNA to check that call. CDR1 SGDLS and CDR2 YYNGEE come from the germline V gene. This CDR3 is built from 17 residues. The CDR3 spells CASSAGTSGGYTDTQYF.